Below are 27 T cell receptor beta chains sequenced from a single sample in a study of blood T cell repertoires in COVID-19. Sequencing was performed with immunoSEQ multiplex PCR; in TCRdb, only in-frame clones are kept and a portion is missing. The sample consists of about 40,000 clones, 88% of them appearing once. Material: peripheral blood. The receptors shown here come from a human donor in a cohort sampled during active COVID-19.

This chain joins TRBV18 and TRBJ2-5; a weak D match, TRBD1 (6 bases). This CDR3 spans 15 amino acids. Trimming left V 3 bases short and J 4 bases short, with 15 bases between. Germline CDR1 and CDR2: KGHSH and LQKENI. In DNA form, the CDR3 reads TGTGCCAGCTCACCTGGGACAAGTCCTCCAGAGACCCAGTACTTC. It specifies CASSPGTSPPETQYF.

This clone was seen once. V and J are TRBV30 and TRBJ1-1; D possibly corresponds to TRBD1 (6 bases). Germline V gene sequence: CDR1 GTSNPN, CDR2 SVGIG (reference sequence). The V end lost 5 bases, the J end lost 1 base, and 14 bases lay between the germline ends. CDR3 length equals 14 residues. The CDR3, as DNA: TGTGCCTGGTCAGGGACAACTACGAACACTGAAGCTTTCTTT. Its translation is CAWSGTTTNTEAFF.

This sequence joins TRBV9 and TRBJ2-7; 7 nucleotides line up with TRBD1. The CDR3 is 18 residues long. Germline assignment: CDR1 SGDLS and CDR2 YYNGEE. J was trimmed by 2 bases and V by 3 bases; bases with no gene match: 17. For the CDR3, the DNA is TGTGCCAGCAGCGCTGGCGCAACCGGGACAGTTAGTCCCTACGAGCAGTACTTC. Translating gives CASSAGATGTVSPYEQYF.

This clone was seen only once. This chain connects TRBV4-1 to TRBJ1-5; weak D call: TRBD1 (5 bases). Germline CDR1 MGHRA, CDR2 YSYEKL. The CDR3 consists of 17 residues. V lost 1 base, J lost 3 bases, and 16 bases lay in between. For the CDR3, the DNA is TGCGCCAGCAGCCAAGTTCCCGGGCGGGGGTCCAATCAGCCCCAGCATTTT. It is translated as CASSQVPGRGSNQPQHF.

The V and J genes are TRBV13 and TRBJ2-7, with 11 nucleotides matching TRBD2. CDR3 length: 14 amino acids. Germline CDR1 PRHDT, CDR2 FYEKMQ (reference sequence). Losses at the gene ends were 6 bases for V and 2 bases for J; bases not matched to a gene: 3. The DNA of the CDR3 is TGTGCCAGCAGGCTAGCGGGGGGCGCCTACGAGCAGTACTTC. Protein: CASRLAGGAYEQYF. Complete variable domain (other parts from reference TRBV13 and TRBJ2-7): AAGVIQSPRHLIKEKRETATLKCYPIPRHDTVYWYQQGPGQDPQFLISFYEKMQSDKGSIPDRFSAQQFSDYHSELNMSSLELGDSALYFCASRLAGGAYEQYFGPGTRLTVT.

CDR3 in DNA: TGCGCCAGCAGCCAAGATCGGGGGGCAAAAGATACGCAGTATTTT. Residues: CASSQDRGAKDTQYF. V and J are TRBV4-1 and TRBJ2-3, with a tentative D call TRBD2 (7 bases). Germline CDR1 MGHRA, CDR2 YSYEKL. The length of the CDR3 is 15 residues. With 0 bases removed from V and 5 bases from J, the gap between germline ends came to 12 bases.

Relative to its sample, this clone is large. V and J are TRBV30 and TRBJ2-7; the match to TRBD1 covers 10 bases. The V gene's germline CDR1 is GTSNPN and CDR2 SVGIG (reference sequence). The CDR3 loop spans 12 amino acids. V shed 7 bases, J shed 3 bases, and the junction held 3 bases outside the gene matches. The CDR3 spells CASRTGGYEQYF. The CDR3, as DNA: TGTGCCTCGCGGACAGGGGGCTACGAGCAGTACTTC.

DNA for the CDR3: TGTGCCAGCAGTTCCCAGGGTGATACGCAGTATTTT. Translated: CASSSQGDTQYF. The chain uses TRBV6-5 and TRBJ2-3; a possible D gene is TRBD1 (5 bases). The germline V gene has CDR1 MNHEY and CDR2 SVGAGI. V was clipped by 4 bases and J by 6 bases, with 8 bases between them. CDR3 length: 12 amino acids.

V is TRBV27 and J is TRBJ1-1, with D possibly being TRBD1 (6 bases). The germline CDR1 and CDR2 sequences are MNHEY and SMNVEV (reference sequence). The CDR3 contains 14 residues. V was clipped by 3 bases and J by 8 bases, with 16 bases between them. The CDR3 here is CASSFHDRIREAFF. DNA of the CDR3: TGTGCCAGCAGTTTCCACGACAGGATAAGGGAAGCTTTCTTT.

The chain is built from TRBV5-4 and TRBJ2-3, with 10 nucleotides matching TRBD2. CDR1 is SGHNT and CDR2 is YYREEE in the germline V gene (reference sequence). CDR3 length: 14 amino acids. J lost 7 bases, V lost 1 base, and 3 bases had no gene match. CDR3 in amino acids: CASSLRTSGYTQYF. CDR3 nucleotides: TGTGCCAGCAGCTTGAGGACTAGCGGCTATACGCAGTATTTT. Supplemented by reference TRBV5-4 and TRBJ2-3, the full variable domain reads ETGVTQSPTHLIKTRGQQVTLRCSSQSGHNTVSWYQQALGQGPQFIFQYYREEENGRGNFPPRFSGLQFPNYSSELNVNALELDDSALYLCASSLRTSGYTQYFGPGTRLTVL.

The gene calls are TRBV6-6 and TRBJ1-2, with D maybe TRBD1 (5 bases). The germline CDR1 and CDR2 sequences are MNHNY and SVGAGI (reference sequence). The CDR3 is 12 residues long. V was pared by 7 bases and J by 4 bases, with 10 bases between. The CDR3 is CASNNRFYGYTF. Written as DNA, the CDR3 is TGTGCCAGCAATAACAGGTTCTATGGCTACACCTTC.

J is TRBJ1-3 and V is TRBV2, with 9 bases aligning to TRBD1. V trimming: 8 bases; J trimming: 2 bases; junction bases outside the gene matches: 7. CDR3 length: 15 amino acids. CDR1 is SNHLY and CDR2 is FYNNEI in the germline V gene. Written as DNA, the CDR3 is TGTGCCAGCTCCCTCCGGACAGGGGCTGGAAACACCATATATTTT. This gives the protein CASSLRTGAGNTIYF.

The CDR3 nucleotides are TGTGCCAGCAGTGAAGAGGGCAGGGCAAGCACTGAAGCTTTCTTT. Translation: CASSEEGRASTEAFF. The chain employs TRBV2 and TRBJ1-1; weak D call: TRBD1 (5 bases). CDR3 length equals 15 residues. The V and J ends lost 1 base and 4 bases respectively, with 13 bases between them. CDR1 SNHLY and CDR2 FYNNEI come from the germline V gene.

This sequence joins TRBV28 and TRBJ2-2; maybe TRBD2 (6 bases). Germline CDR1 MDHEN, CDR2 SYDVKM. The CDR3 covers 11 residues. CDR3 in DNA: TGTGCTAGCGGCAACACCGGGGAGCTGTTTTTT. Its protein product is CASGNTGELFF.

CDR3: CASSLIAKNEQFF. The CDR3 coding sequence is TGTGCCAGCAGCCTAATCGCAAAAAATGAGCAGTTCTTC. This chain connects TRBV7-2 to TRBJ2-1; D not resolved. Looked up from germline, CDR1 is SGHTA and CDR2 is FQGNSA. This CDR3 comprises 13 residues. Deletions cut 5 bases from V and 7 bases from J, with 12 bases between.

The V gene is TRBV6-4, the J gene TRBJ2-3, with D maybe TRBD1 (6 bases). CDR3 length: 16 residues. With 4 bases removed from V and 0 bases from J, the gap between germline ends came to 14 bases. The germline CDR1 and CDR2 sequences are MRHNA and SNTAGT. The CDR3 region has the DNA TGTGCCAGCAGTGCCGGGACAATCCCTAGCACAGATACGCAGTATTTT. Its translation is CASSAGTIPSTDTQYF.

The rearrangement links TRBV5-1 to TRBJ2-7; D might be TRBD1 (7 bases). V lost 4 bases, J lost 6 bases, and 17 bases lay in between. The CDR3 is 14 amino acids. Germline V gene data show CDR1 as SGHRS and CDR2 as YFSETQ. The CDR3 loop reads CASSTLRQGGEQYF. The CDR3, as DNA: TGCGCCAGCAGCACGTTGCGGCAGGGGGGCGAGCAGTACTTC. The whole variable domain, filled in from reference TRBV5-1 and TRBJ2-7, reads KAGVTQTPRYLIKTRGQQVTLSCSPISGHRSVSWYQQTPGQGLQFLFEYFSETQRNKGNFPGRFSGRQFSNSRSEMNVSTLELGDSALYLCASSTLRQGGEQYFGPGTRLTVT.

The V and J genes are TRBV9 and TRBJ2-1, with TRBD2 as a possible D gene (5 bases). V shed 0 bases and J shed 10 bases, with 11 bases lying between them. CDR1 is SGDLS and CDR2 is YYNGEE in the germline V gene. The CDR3 extends over 13 amino acids. CDR3 in amino acids: CASSVAEGWEQFF. CDR3 DNA sequence: TGTGCCAGCAGCGTAGCTGAGGGTTGGGAGCAGTTCTTC. The full variable domain, its missing parts supplied by reference TRBV9 and TRBJ2-1, is DSGVTQTPKHLITATGQRVTLRCSPRSGDLSVYWYQQSLDQGLQFLIQYYNGEERAKGNILERFSAQQFPDLHSELNLSSLELGDSALYFCASSVAEGWEQFFGPGTRLTVL.

The V gene is TRBV29-1, the J gene TRBJ2-1, with TRBD2 identical over 10 bases. The CDR3 sequence is 13 residues long. Per germline, CDR1 SQVTM and CDR2 ANQGSEA. V was clipped by 2 bases and J by 9 bases; unmatched bases: 4. The CDR3 DNA sequence: TGCAGCGTTGAACCCCTAGCGGGAGTTGAGCAGTTCTTC. Translation: CSVEPLAGVEQFF.

The chain couples TRBV20-1 to TRBJ2-1; D gene uncertain. Germline values: CDR1 DFQATT, CDR2 SNEGSKA (reference sequence). The CDR3 consists of 11 residues. Trimming stripped 2 bases from V and 5 bases from J, with 4 bases between. CDR3 bases: TGCAGTGCTAGACCCAACAATGAGCAGTTCTTC. The encoded protein is CSARPNNEQFF.

The chain is built from TRBV18 and TRBJ1-3; tentatively, D is TRBD1 (5 bases). Trimming stripped 1 base from V and 5 bases from J, with 12 bases between. This CDR3 spans 15 amino acids. Germline-derived CDR1 and CDR2 are KGHSH and LQKENI. The CDR3 region has the DNA TGTGCCAGCTCACCACGGTCGGGGGATCGAAACACCATATATTTT. This sequence encodes CASSPRSGDRNTIYF.

This sequence joins TRBV6-1 and TRBJ2-6; D possibly corresponds to TRBD1 (6 bases). Germline V gene lookup returns CDR1 MNHNS and CDR2 SASEGT. The CDR3 totals 17 residues. V lost 4 bases and J lost 2, with 15 bases in between. The CDR3 coding sequence is TGTGCCAGCAGTGGACAGGTGGCCGAAACTGGGGCCAACGTCCTGACTTTC. Its translation is CASSGQVAETGANVLTF.

The chain joins TRBV28 to TRBJ1-2; no clear D. Between the trimmed V and J ends, which lost 6 bases and 8 bases, there was a span of 22 bases. CDR3 length: 15 residues. Germline lookup yields CDR1 MDHEN and CDR2 SYDVKM. The CDR3 sequence: CASSPAGRALNGYTF. CDR3 nucleotides: TGTGCCAGCAGCCCAGCCGGGCGGGCTTTAAACGGCTACACCTTC.

This sequence joins TRBV28 and TRBJ1-2; D not certain. The CDR3 extends over 13 amino acids. Trimming removed 2 bases at V and 1 base at J, with 5 bases between. CDR1 and CDR2 (germline): MDHEN, SYDVKM. CDR3 loop: CASSLRVNYGYTF. CDR3 bases: TGTGCCAGCAGTTTAAGAGTTAACTATGGCTACACCTTC.

This clone was counted once. V gene TRBV21-1 combines with J gene TRBJ2-5; the table's D call TRBD2 went unverified against the DNA. TRBV21-1 is a pseudogene locus. The CDR3 runs to 18 residues. For the CDR3, the DNA is TGTGCCAGCAGCAAAGCTCCTTCGAGCGGGAGGTGGCAAGAGACCCAGTACTTC. Translated: CASSKAPSSGRWQETQYF.

The chain joins TRBV12-3 or TRBV12-4 to TRBJ2-3; TRBD2 matches 9 bases. V gave up 5 bases and J gave up 10 bases; unmatched junction bases: 7. This CDR3 is 13 amino acids long. The DNA for the CDR3 is TGTGCCAGCAGTGCGACCGGGACTAGCTCGCAGTATTTT. Translating gives CASSATGTSSQYF.

The chain recombines TRBV18 with TRBJ2-3, with D perhaps matching TRBD1 (6 bases). The V end was cut by 3 bases, the J end by 4 bases, with 17 bases between. The length of the CDR3 is 16 residues. Germline loops: CDR1 KGHSH, CDR2 LQKENI. The CDR3 here is CASSPGRAGVADTQYF. CDR3 nucleotide sequence: TGTGCCAGCTCACCTGGACGGGCAGGGGTAGCAGATACGCAGTATTTT.